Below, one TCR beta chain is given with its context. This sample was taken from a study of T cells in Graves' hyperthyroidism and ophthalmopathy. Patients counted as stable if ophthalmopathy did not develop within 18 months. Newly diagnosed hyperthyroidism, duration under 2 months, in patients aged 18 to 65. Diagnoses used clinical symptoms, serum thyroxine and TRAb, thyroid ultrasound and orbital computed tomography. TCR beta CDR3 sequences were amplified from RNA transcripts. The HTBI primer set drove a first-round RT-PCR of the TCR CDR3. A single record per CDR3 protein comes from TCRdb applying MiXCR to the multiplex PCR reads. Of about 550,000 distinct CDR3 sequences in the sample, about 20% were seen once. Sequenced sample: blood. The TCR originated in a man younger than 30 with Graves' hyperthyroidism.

The CDR3 reads CASSARPKGRRDYGYTF. The DNA of the CDR3 is TGTGCCAGCAGTGCCCGCCCTAAGGGACGACGGGACTATGGCTACACCTTC. This chain connects TRBV6-1 to TRBJ1-2; weak D call: TRBD1 (5 bases). Germline loops: CDR1 MNHNS, CDR2 SASEGT. The CDR3 has 17 residues. The V and J ends lost 4 bases and 3 bases respectively, with 21 bases between them.